This entry describes one T cell receptor beta chain. Its antigen is not identified. TCR sequencing used cDNA made by reverse transcription of extracted RNA. Sequencing used immunoSEQ multiplex PCR; TCRdb keeps in-frame clones, though not all of them. The table has approximately 200,000 clones, 45% to 65% seen once. The record originates from a study of CD8+ T cells in alopecia areata. Germline V gives CDR1 SGHVS, CDR2 FQNEAQ. The CDR3 has 15 residues. Trimming at V came to 6 bases and at J to 3 bases, leaving 4 bases not matched to a gene. Overall study results and limits: Lesional tissue from the scalp (especially in alopecia totalis/universalis) showed higher clonality than normal scalp. One nonresponder makes the tie between baseline CD8+ expansion and response uncertain.

Treatment meaning: oral pan-JAK inhibitor, 5-10 mg twice daily. PBMCs were stained for CD3, CD4 and CD8, and CD4+ and CD8+ T cells were sorted. This clonotype originated in a human donor with alopecia areata. Material: CD4+ T cells sorted from blood, obtained at week 4, from a patient treated with tofacitinib. V is TRBV7-8 and J is TRBJ2-1, with 11 bases aligning to TRBD2. The chain's CDR3 is CASRLGLAGYNEQFF. The CDR3 coding sequence is TGTGCCAGCAGACTAGGACTAGCGGGCTACAATGAGCAGTTCTTC. The variable domain in full, completed from reference TRBV7-8 and TRBJ2-1, reads GAGVSQSPRYKVAKRGQDVALRCDPISGHVSLFWYQQALGQGPEFLTYFQNEAQLDKSGLPSDRFFAERPEGSVSTLKIQRTQQEDSAVYLCASRLGLAGYNEQFFGPGTRLTVL.